Listed here is a single T cell receptor beta chain. Its target is unknown. 60 Vbeta and 13 Jbeta primers were used in PCR. Some clones are missing from TCRdb's copy, which holds only in-frame ones; the method was immunoSEQ multiplex PCR. The table lists some 120,000 clones. From germline, CDR1 is MNHNS and CDR2 SASEGT. V shed 5 bases, J shed 2 bases, and the junction held 2 bases outside the gene matches. The CDR3 consists of 15 residues. These data originate in a study of cytomegalovirus exposure and HLA in healthy donors. Samples came from healthy bone marrow donors. Study outcomes and limitations: Altogether, 150 to 200 TCR beta chains were recorded as cytomegalovirus-associated. Researchers reportedly found TCR beta sequences accurately predicted most subjects' HLA-A and HLA-B alleles. A later analysis associated 15,000 or so TCR beta sequences with HLA alleles at a 0.05 false discovery rate.

This TCR derives from a man aged 40-49 years in good health and CMV-seropositive. V usage is TRBV6-1 and J usage is TRBJ2-3, with 12 bases lining up with TRBD2. Sequencing was carried out using PBMCs. The CDR3 is CASSRLAGDTDTQYF. The CDR3 DNA follows: TGTGCCAGCAGTCGACTAGCGGGAGACACAGATACGCAGTATTTT.